This is a list of T cell receptor beta chains from one sample in a study of regulatory and conventional T cells in RAG deficiency. TCRdb's table, derived via immunoSEQ multiplex PCR, lists solely in-frame clones and lacks some. The sample yields 40,000 to 55,000 clones, just under 90% seen once. The sample also formed part of further work on regulatory T cells.

The specimen sequenced was CD4+ effector T cells sorted from blood. The receptors here all came from a human donor in good health. Each CDR3 is given with its conserved first and last residue. The order of the fields is D gene, clone size, V gene, J gene, CDR3 protein, CDR3 DNA. The D gene is left open where the match is weak. Clone size is given for some rows only: seen once, a few or many times, or a class if the clone is expanded.

NA,NA,TRBV5-1,TRBJ2-5,CASSLGQGEKTQYF,TGCGCCAGCAGCTTGGGGCAGGGTGAGAAGACCCAGTACTTC
TRBD2,once,TRBV5-4,TRBJ2-2,CASSFLGLAGGAGELFF,TGTGCCAGCAGCTTCTTAGGACTAGCGGGGGGAGCCGGGGAGCTGTTTTTT
TRBD2,NA,TRBV18,TRBJ2-1,CASSPTGGPGESTFF,TGTGCCAGCTCACCTACGGGGGGGCCAGGAGAAAGTACGTTCTTC
TRBD1,NA,TRBV20-1,TRBJ1-2,CSAGTDYGYTF,TGCAGTGCAGGGACAGACTATGGCTACACCTTC
TRBD1,once,TRBV5-1,TRBJ1-1,CASSSLGQGNTEAFF,TGCGCCAGCAGCTCTCTCGGACAGGGCAACACTGAAGCTTTCTTT
TRBD1,NA,TRBV6-6,TRBJ2-3,CASKRGQGVTDTQYF,TGTGCCAGCAAAAGGGGGCAGGGTGTGACAGATACGCAGTATTTT
NA,NA,TRBV7-2,TRBJ1-2,CASSQKVAGLGGYTF,TGTGCCAGCAGCCAAAAGGTTGCGGGATTAGGAGGCTACACTTTC
NA,NA,TRBV6-5,TRBJ2-7,CASNPRDRSSYEQYF,TGTGCCAGCAATCCCCGGGACCGGAGCTCCTACGAGCAGTACTTC
NA,NA,TRBV5-4,TRBJ2-7,CASSFDSHSIYEQYF,TGTGCCAGCAGCTTCGACTCTCACTCCATCTACGAGCAGTACTTC
NA,NA,TRBV19,TRBJ1-6,CASRERGGSPLHF,TGTGCCAGTAGAGAAAGAGGGGGATCACCCCTCCACTTT
NA,few,TRBV11-2,TRBJ1-4,CASSLAKSGEKLFF,TGTGCCAGCAGCCTAGCAAAGTCAGGGGAAAAACTGTTTTTT
NA,NA,TRBV29-1,TRBJ2-5,CSVGYGQETQYF,TGCAGCGTTGGGTATGGGCAAGAGACCCAGTACTTC
NA,NA,TRBV2,TRBJ1-1,CASGWATNTEAFF,TGTGCCAGCGGTTGGGCAACGAACACTGAAGCTTTCTTT
TRBD1,NA,TRBV5-5,TRBJ2-3,CASSLGQGVGGRTDTQYF,TGTGCCAGCAGCCTAGGACAGGGAGTGGGCGGTAGAACAGATACGCAGTATTTT
NA,NA,TRBV5-1,TRBJ2-2,CASRGQSGTGELFF,TGCGCCAGCAGAGGGCAGAGCGGCACCGGGGAGCTGTTTTTT
TRBD1,once,TRBV19,TRBJ1-5,CASSISNFRDSGQPQHF,TGTGCCAGTAGTATCTCAAATTTCCGGGACAGTGGACAACCCCAGCATTTT
TRBD1,NA,TRBV18,TRBJ2-7,CASTTGGTEQYF,TGTGCCAGCACAACAGGGGGCACCGAGCAGTACTTC
NA,NA,TRBV18,TRBJ1-1,CASSQIRENTEAFF,TGTGCCAGCTCCCAGATCAGGGAGAACACTGAAGCTTTCTTT
TRBD1,NA,TRBV6-5,TRBJ1-5,CASRVGQGSNQPQHF,TGTGCCAGCAGGGTAGGACAGGGGAGCAATCAGCCCCAGCATTTT
NA,few,TRBV5-4,TRBJ2-7,CASSSQAYEQYF,TGTGCCAGCAGTTCGCAGGCATACGAGCAGTACTTC
TRBD1,NA,TRBV11-2,TRBJ1-2,CASSRPDRLVYGYTF,TGTGCCAGCAGCAGACCGGACAGGCTAGTCTATGGCTACACCTTC
NA,once,TRBV5-1,TRBJ1-5,CASSLQGAGNQPQHF,TGCGCCAGCAGCTTGCAGGGCGCCGGCAATCAGCCCCAGCATTTT
TRBD2,NA,TRBV28,TRBJ2-7,CASRAGGATYEQYF,TGTGCCAGCAGGGCGGGGGGGGCAACCTACGAGCAGTACTTC
NA,few,TRBV6-1,TRBJ2-7,CASSHYRESYEQYF,TGTGCCAGCAGTCACTACAGGGAGTCCTACGAGCAGTACTTC
TRBD1,NA,TRBV13,TRBJ2-7,CASSLAPTGEVGEQYF,TGTGCCAGCAGCTTAGCCCCGACAGGGGAGGTCGGCGAGCAGTACTTC
TRBD2,NA,TRBV5-1,TRBJ2-1,CASSLVLLAGNNEQFF,TGCGCCAGCAGCTTGGTTCTCCTAGCGGGGAACAATGAGCAGTTCTTC
NA,NA,TRBV7-9,TRBJ1-2,CASSLDYGYTF,TGTGCCAGCAGCTTAGACTATGGCTACACCTTC
NA,NA,TRBV13,TRBJ1-1,CASSFRRAGTLTEAFF,TGTGCCAGCAGCTTCCGGCGGGCAGGGACCCTCACTGAAGCTTTCTTT
NA,NA,TRBV5-1,TRBJ2-2,CASSLEFRLRSYTGELFF,TGCGCCAGCAGCTTGGAATTTAGGCTTCGCTCGTACACCGGGGAGCTGTTTTTT
TRBD1,once,TRBV6-1,TRBJ2-7,CASSHRQGDEQYF,TGTGCCAGCAGTCACAGACAGGGGGACGAGCAGTACTTC
NA,NA,TRBV11-2,TRBJ2-1,CASSLGLRNPEQFF,TGTGCCAGCAGCTTGGGTCTGCGCAACCCGGAGCAGTTCTTC
NA,NA,TRBV18,TRBJ1-5,CASSPNSNQPQHF,TGTGCCAGCTCACCGAATAGCAATCAGCCCCAGCATTTT
NA,once,TRBV19,TRBJ1-5,CASSITVLSNQPQHF,TGTGCCAGTAGTATAACAGTTCTTAGCAATCAGCCCCAGCATTTT
TRBD2,NA,TRBV2,TRBJ2-3,CASRERGGSADTQYF,TGTGCCAGCAGGGAGCGGGGGGGGAGCGCAGATACGCAGTATTTT
NA,NA,TRBV5-1,TRBJ2-2,CASSNTPVGGWGGGELFF,TGCGCCAGCAGTAATACCCCGGTAGGCGGCTGGGGCGGCGGGGAGCTGTTTTTT
TRBD1,NA,TRBV7-2,TRBJ1-5,CASSLRQGMFGQPQHF,TGTGCCAGCAGCCTCAGACAGGGGATGTTCGGTCAGCCCCAGCATTTT
NA,NA,TRBV9,TRBJ2-7,CASSVTQGYEQYF,TGTGCCAGCAGCGTGACACAGGGTTACGAGCAGTACTTC
TRBD1,NA,TRBV19,TRBJ2-7,CASTGTVGYEQYF,TGTGCCAGTACCGGGACAGTCGGCTACGAGCAGTACTTC
NA,NA,TRBV5-8,TRBJ1-4,CASSFWGAGKLFF,TGTGCCAGCAGCTTTTGGGGCGCGGGAAAACTGTTTTTT
NA,NA,TRBV19,TRBJ1-1,CASSLRADTKAFF,TGTGCCAGTAGTCTCCGGGCGGACACTAAAGCTTTCTTT
NA,NA,TRBV7-6,TRBJ2-7,CASSLLASEQYF,TGTGCCAGCAGCTTACTAGCGAGCGAGCAGTACTTC
NA,NA,TRBV28,TRBJ2-3,CASSSRTDTQYF,TGTGCCAGCAGTTCACGAACGGATACGCAGTATTTT
NA,NA,TRBV7-3,TRBJ2-2,CASSLGSTGELFF,TGTGCCAGCAGCTTGGGCTCCACCGGGGAGCTGTTTTTT